This TCR beta chain was captured in a study of vaccination and CD4 T cells after COVID-19. Background on the study: The authors exposed cells to overlapping spike peptides derived from SARS-CoV-2, HCoV-NL63, HCoV-OC43 and HCoV-229E. General study points: Sampling was limited to relatively few convalescent patients, with no early post-infection timepoints studied.

This clonotype was seen more than once but under ten times. What it binds is not known. An Oncomine TCR Beta short-read assay was used to sequence the DNA from cultured CD4+ T cells. In this case, cultured CD4+ T cells provided the extracted genomic DNA. One entry per CDR3 protein, called by TCRdb with MiXCR from the PCR reads. The repertoire includes about 14,000 distinct CDR3 sequences, around a third of them detected once, and roughly a tenth sits in the top ten. Treatment meaning: approximately nine-day PBMC culture with coronavirus spike peptide pools or control peptides (ViraFEST assay). ViraFEST used peptide pools to expand antigen-specific T cells, then sequenced TCRs. The sequence was collected from a human donor who had recovered from COVID-19. Material: CD4+ T cells from blood, cultured in vitro, obtained after SARS-CoV-2 vaccination.

The CDR3 DNA follows: TGTGCCAGCAGTGGTTTTTCTGCCACAGATACGCAGTATTTT. Translating gives CASSGFSATDTQYF. The V and J genes are TRBV6-1 and TRBJ2-3; D unresolved. Between the trimmed V and J ends, which lost 4 bases and 2 bases, there was a span of 10 bases. The CDR3 is 14 amino acids. The germline CDR1 and CDR2 sequences are MNHNS and SASEGT.